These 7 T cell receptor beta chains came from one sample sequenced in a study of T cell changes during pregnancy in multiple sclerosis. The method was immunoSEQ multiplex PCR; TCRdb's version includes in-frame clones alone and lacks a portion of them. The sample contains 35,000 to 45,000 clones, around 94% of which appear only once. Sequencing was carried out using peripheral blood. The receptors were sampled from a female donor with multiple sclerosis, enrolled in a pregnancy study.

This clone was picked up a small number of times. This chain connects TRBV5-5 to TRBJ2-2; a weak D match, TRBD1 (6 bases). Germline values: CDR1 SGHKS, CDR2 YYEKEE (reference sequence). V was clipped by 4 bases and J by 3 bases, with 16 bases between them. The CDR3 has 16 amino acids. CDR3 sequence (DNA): TGTGCCAGCAGCGTGTTCCCAGGGGTTGACACCGGGGAGCTGTTTTTT. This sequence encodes CASSVFPGVDTGELFF.

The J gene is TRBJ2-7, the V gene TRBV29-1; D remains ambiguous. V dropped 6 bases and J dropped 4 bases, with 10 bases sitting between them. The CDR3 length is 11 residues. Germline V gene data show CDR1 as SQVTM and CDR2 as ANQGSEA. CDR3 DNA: TGCAGCGTAGAGAACAAGTACGAGCAGTACTTC. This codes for CSVENKYEQYF.

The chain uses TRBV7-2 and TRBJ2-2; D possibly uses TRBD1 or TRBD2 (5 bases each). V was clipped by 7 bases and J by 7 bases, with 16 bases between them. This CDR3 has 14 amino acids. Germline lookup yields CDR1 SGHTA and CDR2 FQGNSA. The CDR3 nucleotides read TGTGCCAGCAACCCTTTAGGGACGATCGGGGAGCTGTTTTTT. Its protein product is CASNPLGTIGELFF.

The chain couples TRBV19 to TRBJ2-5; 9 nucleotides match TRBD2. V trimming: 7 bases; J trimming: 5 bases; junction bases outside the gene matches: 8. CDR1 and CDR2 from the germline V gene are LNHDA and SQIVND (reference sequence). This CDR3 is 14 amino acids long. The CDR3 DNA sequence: TGTGCCAGTATGTTAGCGGGAGCGGTGGAGACCCAGTACTTC. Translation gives CASMLAGAVETQYF.

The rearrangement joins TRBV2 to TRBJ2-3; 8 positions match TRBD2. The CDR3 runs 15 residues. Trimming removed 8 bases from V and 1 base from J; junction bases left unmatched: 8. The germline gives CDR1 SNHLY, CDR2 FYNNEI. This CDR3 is CASPGASGRTDTQYF. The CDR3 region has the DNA TGTGCCAGCCCCGGGGCTAGCGGGCGCACAGATACGCAGTATTTT.

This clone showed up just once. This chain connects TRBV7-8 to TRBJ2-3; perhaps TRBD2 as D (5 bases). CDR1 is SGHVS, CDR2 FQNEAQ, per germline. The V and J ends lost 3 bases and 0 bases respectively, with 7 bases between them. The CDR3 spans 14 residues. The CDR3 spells CASSFGGSTDTQYF. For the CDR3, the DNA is TGTGCCAGCAGCTTTGGCGGGAGCACAGATACGCAGTATTTT.

The CDR3 DNA reads as TGTGCCAGCAGCGTACAGCGGGGAGATGAGCAGTTCTTC. Residues: CASSVQRGDEQFF. The gene calls are TRBV9 and TRBJ2-1; 7 bases align to TRBD2. V lost 1 base, J lost 8 bases, and 3 bases stayed unmatched. This CDR3 comprises 13 residues. CDR1 SGDLS and CDR2 YYNGEE come from the germline V gene.